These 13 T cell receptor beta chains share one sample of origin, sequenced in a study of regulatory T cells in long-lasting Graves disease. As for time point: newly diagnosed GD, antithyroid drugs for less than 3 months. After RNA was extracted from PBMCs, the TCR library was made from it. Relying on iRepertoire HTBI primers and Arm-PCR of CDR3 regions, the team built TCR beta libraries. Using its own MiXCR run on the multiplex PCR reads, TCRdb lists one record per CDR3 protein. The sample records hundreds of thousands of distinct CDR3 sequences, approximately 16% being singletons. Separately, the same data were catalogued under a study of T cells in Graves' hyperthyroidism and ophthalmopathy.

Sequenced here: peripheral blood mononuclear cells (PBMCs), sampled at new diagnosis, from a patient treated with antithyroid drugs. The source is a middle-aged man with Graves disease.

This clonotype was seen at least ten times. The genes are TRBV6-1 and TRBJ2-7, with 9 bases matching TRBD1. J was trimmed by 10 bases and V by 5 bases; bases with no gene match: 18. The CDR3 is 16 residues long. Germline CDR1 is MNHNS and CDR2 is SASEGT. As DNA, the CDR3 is TGTGCCAGCAGTCCCTCTTCCGGGACAGGGTACGAGGAACAGTACTTC. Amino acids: CASSPSSGTGYEEQYF.

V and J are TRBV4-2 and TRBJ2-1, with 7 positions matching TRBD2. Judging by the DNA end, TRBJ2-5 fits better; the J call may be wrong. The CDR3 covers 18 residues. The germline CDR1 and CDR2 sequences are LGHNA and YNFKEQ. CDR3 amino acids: CASSQAASGNLYQETQYF. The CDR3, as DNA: TGTGCCAGCAGCCAAGCGGCTAGCGGTAACTTGTACCAAGAGACCCAGTACTTC.

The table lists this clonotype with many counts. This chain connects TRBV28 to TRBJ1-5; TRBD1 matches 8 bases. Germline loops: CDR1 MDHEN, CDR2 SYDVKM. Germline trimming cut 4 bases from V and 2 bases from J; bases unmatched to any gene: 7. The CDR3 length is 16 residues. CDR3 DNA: TGTGCCAGCAGTTCGCTCCTGACAGGGGGCAATCAGCCCCAGCATTTT. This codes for CASSSLLTGGNQPQHF.

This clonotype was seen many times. CDR3 amino acids: CASSWPPTGTDTQYF. The CDR3 coding sequence is TGTGCCAGCAGTTGGCCCCCCACAGGAACAGATACGCAGTATTTT. The rearrangement joins TRBV12-3 or TRBV12-4 to TRBJ2-3, with TRBD1 as a possible D gene (5 bases). The V end was cut by 4 bases, the J end by 3 bases, with 14 bases between. This CDR3 is 15 amino acids long.

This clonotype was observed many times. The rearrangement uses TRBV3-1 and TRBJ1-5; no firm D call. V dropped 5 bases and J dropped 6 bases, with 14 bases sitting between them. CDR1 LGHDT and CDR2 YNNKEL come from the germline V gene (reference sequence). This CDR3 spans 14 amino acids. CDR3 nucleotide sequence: TGTGCCAGCAGCTCTAATCCGGCGGGTCAGCCCCAGCATTTT. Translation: CASSSNPAGQPQHF.

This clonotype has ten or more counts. In DNA, the CDR3 is TGTGCCAGCAGCTTATGGGCACCCAATGAGCAGTTCTTC. This gives the protein CASSLWAPNEQFF. This chain joins TRBV11-2 and TRBJ2-1; D call uncertain. The length of the CDR3 is 13 residues. Germline assignment: CDR1 SGHAT and CDR2 FQNNGV. Trimming took 2 bases from V and 6 from J, leaving 8 bases between them.

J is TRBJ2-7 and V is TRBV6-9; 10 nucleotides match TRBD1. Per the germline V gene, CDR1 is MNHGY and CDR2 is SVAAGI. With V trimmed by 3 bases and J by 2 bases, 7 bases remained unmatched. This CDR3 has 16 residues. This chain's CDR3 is CASSYWTGGTTYEQYF. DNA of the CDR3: TGTGCCAGCAGTTACTGGACAGGGGGAACGACCTACGAGCAGTACTTC.

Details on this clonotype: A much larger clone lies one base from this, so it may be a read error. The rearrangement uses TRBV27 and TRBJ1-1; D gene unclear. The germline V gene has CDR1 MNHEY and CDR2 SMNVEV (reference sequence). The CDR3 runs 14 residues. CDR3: CASSLHPENTEASF. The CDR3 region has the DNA TGTGCCAGCAGTTTACACCCAGAAAACACTGAAGCTTCCTTT.

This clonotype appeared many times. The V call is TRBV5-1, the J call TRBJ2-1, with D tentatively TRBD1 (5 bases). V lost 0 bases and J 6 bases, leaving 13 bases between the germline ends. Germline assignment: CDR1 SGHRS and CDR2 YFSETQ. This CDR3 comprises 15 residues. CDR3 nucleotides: TGCGCCAGCAGCTTGGATCAAGGGGTGATCAATGAGCAGTTCTTC. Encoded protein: CASSLDQGVINEQFF.

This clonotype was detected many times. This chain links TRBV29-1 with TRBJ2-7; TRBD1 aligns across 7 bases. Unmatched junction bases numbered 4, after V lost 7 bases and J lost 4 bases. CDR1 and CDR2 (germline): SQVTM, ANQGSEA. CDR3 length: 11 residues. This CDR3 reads CSAGQLYEQYF. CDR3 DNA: TGCAGCGCGGGACAGTTATACGAGCAGTACTTC.

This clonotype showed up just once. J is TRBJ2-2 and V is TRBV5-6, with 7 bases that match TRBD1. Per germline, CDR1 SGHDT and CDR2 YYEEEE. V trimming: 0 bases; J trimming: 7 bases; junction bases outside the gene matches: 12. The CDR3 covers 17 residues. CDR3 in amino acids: CASSLAITGAPHGELFF. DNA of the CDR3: TGTGCCAGCAGCTTGGCGATTACAGGGGCGCCCCACGGGGAGCTGTTTTTT.

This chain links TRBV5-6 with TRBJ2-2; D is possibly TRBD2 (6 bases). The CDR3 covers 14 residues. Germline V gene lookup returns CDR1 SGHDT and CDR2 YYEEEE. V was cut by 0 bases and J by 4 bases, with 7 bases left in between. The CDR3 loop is CASSLGGVTGELFF. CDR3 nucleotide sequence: TGTGCCAGCAGCTTGGGCGGGGTCACCGGGGAGCTGTTTTTT.

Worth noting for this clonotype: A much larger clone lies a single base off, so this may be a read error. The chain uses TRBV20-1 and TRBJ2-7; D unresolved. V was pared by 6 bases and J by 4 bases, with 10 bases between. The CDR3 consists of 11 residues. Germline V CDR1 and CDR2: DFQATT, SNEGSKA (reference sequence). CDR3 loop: CSAITEYEQYF. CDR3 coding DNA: TGCAGTGCGATAACAGAGTACGAGCAGTACTTC.